This TCR beta chain came from a study of cytomegalovirus exposure and HLA in healthy donors. Study conclusions and caveats: A classifier reportedly called cytomegalovirus status with high sensitivity and specificity. The authors enumerated roughly 160 TCR beta chains as linked to cytomegalovirus.

Germline CDR1 and CDR2: MNHEY and SVGAGI. This CDR3 spans 16 amino acids. Trimming took off 0 bases at V and 1 base at J, with 12 bases between the two ends. Separation from the roughly 670-subject first cohort characterized the roughly 130-subject validation cohort, to which the donors belonged. TCRdb's copy holds only in-frame clones and misses some; the assay was immunoSEQ multiplex PCR. The sample yields about 360,000 clones, 86% seen once. Points on this clone: Its antigen is unknown.

The chain employs TRBV6-5 and TRBJ1-1, with D unclear. The source material was PBMCs. This sequence was found in a woman between 18 and 30 years old in good health and CMV-seronegative. The DNA for the CDR3 is TGTGCCAGCAGTTACTCGCCCCCCCAGGCGAACACTGAAGCTTTCTTT. Amino acids: CASSYSPPQANTEAFF.